The clone carrying this T cell receptor (beta chain) was detected only a few times. Its antigen is as yet unknown. Germline loops: CDR1 SGHVS, CDR2 FNYEAQ. The V gene end was trimmed by 3 bases and the J gene end by 2 bases; junction bases not matched to a gene: 12. This CDR3 spans 17 amino acids. TCRdb analysed the reads with MiXCR anew, one entry per CDR3 protein. The table lists about 900,000 distinct CDR3 sequences, around 30% of them singletons. The data originate from a study of T cell repertoires in cytomegalovirus infection. About the research overall: Both CMV infection and a matching HLA type were indicated by public TCR beta signatures.

This TCR was sampled from a human donor in good health (CMV status not recorded). Some clones in this sample may be carry-over from other donors' samples. The V gene is TRBV7-6, the J gene TRBJ2-5; 7 nucleotides match TRBD1. The specimen was cultured CD8+ T cells from PBMCs, collected from culture after CMV antigen stimulation. CDR3 nucleotides: TGTGCCAGCAGCTTTCCCGGGGACAGCCAGAGACAAGAGACCCAGTACTTC. It is translated as CASSFPGDSQRQETQYF.